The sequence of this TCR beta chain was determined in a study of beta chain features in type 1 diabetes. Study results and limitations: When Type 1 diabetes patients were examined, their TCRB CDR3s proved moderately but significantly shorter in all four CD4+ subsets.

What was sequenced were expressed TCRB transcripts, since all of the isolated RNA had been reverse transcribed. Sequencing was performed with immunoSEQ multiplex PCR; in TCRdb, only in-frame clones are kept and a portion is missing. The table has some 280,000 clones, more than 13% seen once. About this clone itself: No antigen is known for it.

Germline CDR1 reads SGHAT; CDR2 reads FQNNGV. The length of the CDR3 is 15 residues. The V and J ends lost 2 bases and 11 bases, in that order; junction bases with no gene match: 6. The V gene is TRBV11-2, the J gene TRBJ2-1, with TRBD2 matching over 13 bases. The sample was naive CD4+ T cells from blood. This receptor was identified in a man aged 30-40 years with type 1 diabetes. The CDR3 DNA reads TGTGCCAGCAGCTTATTCCCACTAGCGGGAGGGCAGCAGTTCTTC. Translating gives CASSLFPLAGGQQFF.